Listed here are 19 T cell receptor beta chains from one sample, sequenced in a study of blood T cell repertoires in COVID-19. TCRdb keeps only in-frame clones here, not all; method: immunoSEQ multiplex PCR. The sample carries approximately 76,000 clones, around 80% recorded once. Sample: peripheral blood. The receptors were gathered from a man between 45 and 60 years old with acute or convalescent COVID-19.

This clone was detected once. CDR3 sequence reads: CASSENRGSDTQYF. The CDR3 nucleotides are TGTGCCAGCAGTGAAAACAGGGGTTCAGATACGCAGTATTTT. This chain connects TRBV6-1 to TRBJ2-3; TRBD1 matches 7 bases. Germline V gene sequence: CDR1 MNHNS, CDR2 SASEGT. The CDR3 contains 14 residues. Trimming cost V 2 bases and J 4 bases; bases outside gene matches: 3.

This chain joins TRBV19 and TRBJ1-2, with D possibly being TRBD1 (5 bases). The CDR3 runs 15 residues. Germline CDR1 is LNHDA and CDR2 is SQIVND (reference sequence). With 1 base removed from V and 3 bases from J, the gap between germline ends came to 12 bases. Written as DNA, the CDR3 is TGTGCCAGTAGTATAGTAGGGGATTGGGACTATGGCTACACCTTC. It encodes CASSIVGDWDYGYTF.

The chain uses TRBV5-8 and TRBJ1-4; tentatively, D is TRBD1 (5 bases). Germline V gene data show CDR1 as SGHTS and CDR2 as YDEGEE. The CDR3 length is 15 residues. V shed 1 base and J shed 4 bases, with 11 bases lying between them. DNA for the CDR3: TGTGCCAGCAGCTTGAAGACAGAACTTAATGAAAAACTGTTTTTT. Protein product: CASSLKTELNEKLFF.

The V gene is TRBV10-2, the J gene TRBJ1-1; perhaps TRBD1 as D (5 bases). V was clipped by 11 bases and J by 7 bases, with 20 bases between them. The germline V gene encodes CDR1 WSHSY and CDR2 SAAADI. The CDR3 has 13 amino acids. DNA of the CDR3: TGCGCCTTCTCCCGGGCCTGGGGCGATGAAGCTTTCTTT. This translates into CAFSRAWGDEAFF.

The chain recombines TRBV7-2 with TRBJ1-4; 7 nucleotides agree with TRBD1. CDR1 and CDR2 from the germline V gene are SGHTA and FQGNSA. The CDR3 has 15 amino acids. Unmatched junction bases numbered 6, after V lost 5 bases and J lost 3 bases. CDR3 loop: CASSPDRAPNEKLFF. The CDR3 DNA follows: TGTGCCAGCAGCCCCGACAGGGCTCCTAATGAAAAACTGTTTTTT. Together with reference TRBV7-2 and TRBJ1-4, the CDR3 gives the full variable domain: GAGVSQSPSNKVTEKGKDVELRCDPISGHTALYWYRQSLGQGLEFLIYFQGNSAPDKSGLPSDRFSAERTGGSVSTLTIQRTQQEDSAVYLCASSPDRAPNEKLFFGSGTQLSVL.

The chain combines TRBV5-1 with TRBJ1-2, with D hard to call. Per germline, CDR1 SGHRS and CDR2 YFSETQ. The CDR3 sequence is 12 residues long. The V end was cut by 7 bases, the J end by 5 bases, with 12 bases between. The CDR3 protein is CASGEGRYGYTF. In nucleotides, the CDR3 is TGCGCCAGCGGGGAGGGTCGGTATGGCTACACCTTC.

The rearrangement links TRBV27 to TRBJ1-1, with a weak D call TRBD1 (6 bases). The length of the CDR3 is 15 residues. In germline, CDR1 is MNHEY, CDR2 SMNVEV (reference sequence). The ends were cut back, 4 bases at V and 5 bases at J, with 17 bases in the middle. Written as DNA, the CDR3 is TGTGCCAGCAGTTCGGGTGGGGGGGGGCGGACTGAAGCTTTCTTT. Amino acid sequence: CASSSGGGGRTEAFF.

This clone was seen only a few times. V and J are TRBV2 and TRBJ1-3; D uncertain. V lost 4 bases to trimming and J lost 2 bases, with 6 bases between them. The length of the CDR3 is 13 residues. Germline V CDR1 and CDR2: SNHLY, FYNNEI. The CDR3 DNA reads as TGTGCCAGCAGTGTGAGGCCTGGAAACACCATATATTTT. It translates to CASSVRPGNTIYF.

This clone was detected a few times. The V call is TRBV18, the J call TRBJ2-7; tentatively, D is TRBD2 (6 bases). V was pared by 3 bases and J by 5 bases, with 17 bases between. The CDR3 is 15 residues long. Germline values: CDR1 KGHSH, CDR2 LQKENI. The CDR3 bases are TGTGCCAGCTCACCCCCCAAGCGGGTAGGGCACGAGCAGTACTTC. Amino acid sequence: CASSPPKRVGHEQYF.

The V call is TRBV28, the J call TRBJ2-7; D might be TRBD1 (5 bases). With 3 bases removed from V and 1 base from J, the gap between germline ends came to 13 bases. CDR1 and CDR2 from the germline V gene are MDHEN and SYDVKM. The CDR3 consists of 15 residues. CDR3 nucleotides: TGTGCCAGCAGTTTGGGGCAGGGCCGATCCTACGAGCAGTACTTC. Its translation is CASSLGQGRSYEQYF.

The CDR3 DNA reads as TGTGCCAGCAGTTTAGGGGCAGAGGGCTACACCTTC. Residues: CASSLGAEGYTF. The chain recombines TRBV12-3 or TRBV12-4 with TRBJ1-2; D is ambiguous. The CDR3 is 12 amino acids. Trimming took off 1 base at V and 8 bases at J, with 8 bases between the two ends.

This rearrangement joins TRBV2 to TRBJ2-3; 11 nucleotides line up with TRBD1. Looked up from germline, CDR1 is SNHLY and CDR2 is FYNNEI. The ends lost 5 bases at V and 7 bases at J; junction bases unmatched: 11. This CDR3 region has 16 residues. The CDR3 coding sequence is TGTGCCAGCAGTCATAGGACAGGGGGCCCCTCTTATACGCAGTATTTT. Amino acids: CASSHRTGGPSYTQYF.

The chain uses TRBV11-2 and TRBJ1-6, with a possible D match to TRBD1 (6 bases). CDR3 length: 15 residues. Germline assignment: CDR1 SGHAT and CDR2 FQNNGV. The ends were cut back, 0 bases at V and 10 bases at J, with 13 bases in the middle. The CDR3 loop reads CASSLESGEGSPLHF. DNA for the CDR3: TGTGCCAGCAGCTTAGAGTCAGGGGAAGGATCACCCCTCCACTTT. Full variable domain (remainder filled in from reference TRBV11-2 and TRBJ1-6): EAGVAQSPRYKIIEKRQSVAFWCNPISGHATLYWYQQILGQGPKLLIQFQNNGVVDDSQLPKDRFSAERLKGVDSTLKIQPAKLEDSAVYLCASSLESGEGSPLHFGNGTRLTVT.

This chain links TRBV4-3 with TRBJ1-4; D is unclear. Germline V gene data show CDR1 as LGHNA and CDR2 as YSLEER. The ends were cut back, 0 bases at V and 7 bases at J, with 6 bases in the middle. The CDR3 totals 13 residues. CDR3 nucleotides: TGCGCCAGCAGCCAAGACCTAGGTGAAAAACTGTTTTTT. It codes for CASSQDLGEKLFF.

The chain is built from TRBV10-3 and TRBJ1-2, with D perhaps TRBD1 (6 bases). The ends were cut back, 4 bases at V and 8 bases at J, with 14 bases in the middle. Per the germline V gene, CDR1 is ENHRY and CDR2 is SYGVKD. The CDR3 has 13 residues. The CDR3 nucleotides are TGTGCCATCAGTGTAGACAGGACGGAAGGCTACACCTTC. It specifies CAISVDRTEGYTF.

This clone appeared once. The CDR3 sequence is CASSGSLTEAFF. The DNA for the CDR3 is TGTGCCAGCAGCGGTTCACTAACTGAAGCTTTCTTT. The chain is built from TRBV21-1 and TRBJ1-1. TRBV21-1 is noted as a pseudogene. This CDR3 contains 12 residues.

This chain connects TRBV4-3 to TRBJ1-4; possibly TRBD1 for D (5 bases). V lost 0 bases and J 6 bases, leaving 14 bases between the germline ends. This CDR3 region has 16 residues. Germline loops: CDR1 LGHNA, CDR2 YSLEER. In DNA form, the CDR3 reads TGCGCCAGCAGCCAAGATAACGCAGGGTCGGATGAAAAACTGTTTTTT. Translated: CASSQDNAGSDEKLFF.

This chain links TRBV7-2 with TRBJ1-1, with a weak D call TRBD1 (5 bases). The V end lost 4 bases, the J end lost 4 bases, and 16 bases lay between the germline ends. The CDR3 is made up of 15 amino acids. In germline, CDR1 is SGHTA, CDR2 FQGNSA. CDR3 amino acids: CASSSPVVGGTEAFF. The CDR3 nucleotides read TGTGCCAGCAGCTCTCCCGTGGTGGGGGGCACTGAAGCTTTCTTT.

The CDR3 is CASSLTGSSNQPQHF. As DNA, the CDR3 is TGTGCCAGCTCCTTGACAGGGAGTAGCAATCAGCCCCAGCATTTT. The V call is TRBV5-5, the J call TRBJ1-5, with 7 bases aligning to TRBD1. The CDR3 extends over 15 amino acids. Germline values: CDR1 SGHKS, CDR2 YYEKEE (reference sequence). The junction had 7 bases not matched to a gene; V was cut back by 7 bases and J by 0 bases.